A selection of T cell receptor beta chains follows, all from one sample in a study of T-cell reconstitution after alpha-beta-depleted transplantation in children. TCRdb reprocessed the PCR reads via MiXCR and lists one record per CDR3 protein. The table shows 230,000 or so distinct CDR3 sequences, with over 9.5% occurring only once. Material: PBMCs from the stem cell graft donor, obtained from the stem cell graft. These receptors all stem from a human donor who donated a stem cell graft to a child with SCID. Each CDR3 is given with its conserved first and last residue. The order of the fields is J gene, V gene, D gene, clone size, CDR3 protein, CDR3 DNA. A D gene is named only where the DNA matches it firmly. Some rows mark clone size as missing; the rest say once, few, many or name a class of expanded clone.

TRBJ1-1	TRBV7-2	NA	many	CASSPVTGLGGAFF	TGTGCCAGCAGCCCGGTAACGGGTCTTGGGGGAGCTTTCTTT
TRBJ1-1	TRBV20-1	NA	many	CSARTGHPNTEAFF	TGCAGTGCTAGAACGGGACACCCGAACACTGAAGCTTTCTTT
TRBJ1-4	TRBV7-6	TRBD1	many	CASSNNRGQGLFF	TGTGCCAGCAGCAATAACAGGGGGCAGGGACTGTTTTTT
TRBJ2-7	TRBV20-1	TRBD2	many	CSARPGPVAGVSYEQYF	TGCAGTGCTAGGCCTGGCCCGGTAGCGGGGGTCTCCTACGAGCAGTACTTC
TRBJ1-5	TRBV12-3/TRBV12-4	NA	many	CASSLSTGRNQPQHF	TGTGCCAGCAGTTTATCGACAGGACGAAATCAGCCCCAGCATTTT
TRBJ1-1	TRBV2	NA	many	CASRERQQMNTEAFF	TGTGCCAGCAGAGAGAGACAGCAAATGAACACTGAAGCTTTCTTT
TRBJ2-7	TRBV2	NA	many	CASTLTGSLYEQYF	TGTGCCAGCACTCTAACAGGGAGTCTCTACGAGCAGTACTTC
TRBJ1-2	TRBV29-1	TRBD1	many	CSVEGDRDGYTF	TGCAGCGTTGAGGGGGACAGGGATGGCTACACCTTC
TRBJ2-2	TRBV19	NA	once	CASSMGGGPRYGELFF	TGTGCCAGTAGTATGGGAGGAGGCCCTAGATACGGGGAGCTGTTTTTT
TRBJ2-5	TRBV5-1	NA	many	CASSLEPAQETQYF	TGCGCCAGCAGCTTGGAGCCAGCTCAAGAGACCCAGTACTTC
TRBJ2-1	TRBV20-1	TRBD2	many	CSASLAGGSDEQFF	TGCAGTGCTAGCCTAGCGGGGGGAAGCGATGAGCAGTTCTTC
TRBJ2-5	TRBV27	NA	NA	CASSSEGRRETQYF	TGTGCCAGCAGTTCAGAGGGGCGCAGGGAGACCCAGTACTTC
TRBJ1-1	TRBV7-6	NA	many	CASSLEAPGRRTEAFF	TGTGCCAGCAGCTTAGAGGCTCCGGGGCGCCGGACTGAAGCTTTCTTT
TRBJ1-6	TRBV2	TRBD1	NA	CASHTGQGRGSYNSPLHF	TGTGCCAGCCATACGGGACAGGGAAGGGGCTCCTATAATTCACCCCTCCACTTT
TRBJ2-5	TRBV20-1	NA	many	CSARDRQPSKETQYF	TGCAGTGCTAGAGATAGGCAGCCCTCGAAAGAGACCCAGTACTTC
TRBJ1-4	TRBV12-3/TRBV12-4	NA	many	CASSFTGSDEKLFF	TGTGCCAGCAGTTTTACAGGGTCGGATGAAAAACTGTTTTTT
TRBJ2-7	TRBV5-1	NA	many	CASSLGLSFPYEQYF	TGCGCCAGCAGCTTGGGGCTCTCTTTTCCCTACGAGCAGTACTTC
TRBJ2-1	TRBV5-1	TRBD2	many	CASSSVLAGSGEQFF	TGCGCCAGCAGCTCCGTACTAGCGGGGTCGGGGGAGCAGTTCTTC
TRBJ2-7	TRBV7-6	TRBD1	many	CASSPSGTGIYEQYF	TGTGCCAGCAGCCCCTCAGGGACAGGGATTTACGAGCAGTACTTC
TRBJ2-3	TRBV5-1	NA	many	CASSSRPREDTQYF	TGCGCCAGCAGCTCTAGACCCAGGGAAGATACGCAGTATTTT
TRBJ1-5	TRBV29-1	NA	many	CSGWRRAQQNQPQHF	TGCAGCGGGTGGAGGAGAGCCCAGCAAAATCAGCCCCAGCATTTT
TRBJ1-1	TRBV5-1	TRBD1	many	CASSLATGAMNTEAFF	TGCGCCAGCAGCTTGGCCACAGGGGCTATGAACACTGAAGCTTTCTTT
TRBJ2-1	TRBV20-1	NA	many	CSARSPGTPSDEQFF	TGCAGTGCTAGATCACCCGGGACACCCAGCGATGAGCAGTTCTTC
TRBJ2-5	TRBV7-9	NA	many	CASSPRYGPPRATQYF	TGTGCCAGCAGCCCCCGTTACGGCCCCCCTCGGGCGACCCAGTACTTC
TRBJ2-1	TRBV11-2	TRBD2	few	CASSLAERGYNEQFF	TGTGCCAGCAGCTTAGCCGAGCGGGGCTACAATGAGCAGTTCTTC
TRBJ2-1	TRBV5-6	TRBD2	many	CASSTGLAGGRGYNEQFF	TGTGCCAGCAGCACGGGACTAGCGGGGGGGCGAGGGTACAATGAGCAGTTCTTC
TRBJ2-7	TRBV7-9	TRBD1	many	CASSPRTAGGMNEQYF	TGTGCCAGCAGCCCCCGAACCGCAGGGGGCATGAACGAGCAGTACTTC
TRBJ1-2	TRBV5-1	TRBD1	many	CASSSGQGGYTF	TGCGCCAGCAGCTCGGGACAGGGAGGCTACACCTTC
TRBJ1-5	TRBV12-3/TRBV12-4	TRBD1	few	CASTPGTGSGQPQHF	TGTGCCAGCACCCCTGGGACAGGGTCGGGTCAGCCCCAGCATTTT
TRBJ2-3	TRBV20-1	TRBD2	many	CSVARGGGTDTQYF	TGCAGTGTTGCGCGGGGGGGCGGCACAGATACGCAGTATTTT
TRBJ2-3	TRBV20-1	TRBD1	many	CSANSRDRGMADTQYF	TGCAGTGCTAATTCCCGGGACAGGGGGATGGCAGATACGCAGTATTTT
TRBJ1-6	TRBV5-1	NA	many	CASSFPGLGSPLHF	TGCGCCAGCAGCTTCCCAGGGCTAGGTTCACCCCTCCACTTT
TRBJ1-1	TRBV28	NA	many	CASGLPGRAVAEAFF	TGTGCCAGCGGATTACCGGGACGGGCTGTCGCTGAAGCTTTCTTT
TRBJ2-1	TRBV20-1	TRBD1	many	CSAWDRVNEQFF	TGCAGTGCTTGGGACAGGGTGAATGAGCAGTTCTTC
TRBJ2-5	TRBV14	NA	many	CASSPSYQETQYF	TGTGCCAGCAGTCCGTCGTACCAAGAGACCCAGTACTTC
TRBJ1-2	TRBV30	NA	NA	CAWTGLNYGYTF	TGTGCCTGGACAGGGCTAAACTATGGCTACACCTTC
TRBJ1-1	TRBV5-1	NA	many	CASSLVDSLGRTEAFF	TGCGCCAGCAGCTTGGTCGATAGTTTAGGGCGCACTGAAGCTTTCTTT
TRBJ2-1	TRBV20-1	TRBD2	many	CSALAGANNEQFF	TGCAGTGCCCTAGCGGGGGCCAACAATGAGCAGTTCTTC
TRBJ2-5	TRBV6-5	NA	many	CASSYQAVVSTQYF	TGTGCCAGCAGTTACCAAGCGGTTGTCTCGACCCAGTACTTC
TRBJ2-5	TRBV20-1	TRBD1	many	CSARGQGAEETQYF	TGCAGTGCCCGCGGACAGGGGGCGGAGGAGACCCAGTACTTC
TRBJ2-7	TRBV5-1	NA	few	CASSEGQYLIYEQYF	TGCGCCAGCAGCGAAGGACAGTATCTAATCTACGAGCAGTACTTC
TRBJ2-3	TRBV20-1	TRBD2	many	CSASPGDYGDTQYF	TGCAGTGCTAGCCCGGGGGACTATGGAGATACGCAGTATTTT